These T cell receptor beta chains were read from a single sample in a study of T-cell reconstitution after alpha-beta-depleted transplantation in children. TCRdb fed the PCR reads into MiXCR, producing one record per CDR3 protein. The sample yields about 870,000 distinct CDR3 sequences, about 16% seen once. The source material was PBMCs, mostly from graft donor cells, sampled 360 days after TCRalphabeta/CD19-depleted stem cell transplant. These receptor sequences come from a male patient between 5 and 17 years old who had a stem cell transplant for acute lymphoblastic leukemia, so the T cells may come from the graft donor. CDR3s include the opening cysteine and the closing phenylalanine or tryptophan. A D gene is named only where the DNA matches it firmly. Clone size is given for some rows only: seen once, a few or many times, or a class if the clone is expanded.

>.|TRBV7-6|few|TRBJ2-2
TGTGCCAGCACTAGGGGCGCAAAGAACACCGGGGAGCTGTTTTTT
CASTRGAKNTGELFF
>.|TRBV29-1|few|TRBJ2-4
TGCAGCGTTGTTAAGCAGGGAGCCAAAAACATTCAGTACTTC
CSVVKQGAKNIQYF
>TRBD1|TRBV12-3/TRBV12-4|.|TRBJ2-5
TGTGCCAGCAGTTTTGGAACAGGGGGCGCAGAGACCCAGTACTTC
CASSFGTGGAETQYF
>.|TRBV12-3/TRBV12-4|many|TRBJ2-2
TGTGCCAGCAGTTTGTGGCATCTGGGAACCGGGGAGCTGTTTTTT
CASSLWHLGTGELFF
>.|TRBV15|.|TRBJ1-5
TGTGCCACCAGCACCAGGGACTGGTGGAGCAATCAGCCCCAGCATTTT
CATSTRDWWSNQPQHF
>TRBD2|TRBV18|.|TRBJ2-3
TGTGCCAGCTCTAGTATCAACAGAGCTAGCGGGAGTTCTACAGATACGCAGTATTTT
CASSSINRASGSSTDTQYF
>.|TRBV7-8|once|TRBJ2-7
TGTGCCAGCAGCTTTGAGGGCCTAGGTTTCTCCTACGAGCAGTACTTC
CASSFEGLGFSYEQYF
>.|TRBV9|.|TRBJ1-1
TGTGCCAGCAGCGCACCCCCGGGACAGAACACTGAAGCTTTCTTT
CASSAPPGQNTEAFF
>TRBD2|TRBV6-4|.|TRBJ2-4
TGTGCCAGCAGTGGCTTCAAGCGGGAGGGCCGGGGGGGGTCCTACAGCCTAGCCAAAAACATTCAGTACTTC
CASSGFKREGRGGSYSLAKNIQYF
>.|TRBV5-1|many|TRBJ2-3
TGCGCCAGCAGCTGGAGCGGCGGGAGCACAGATACGCAGTATTTT
CASSWSGGSTDTQYF
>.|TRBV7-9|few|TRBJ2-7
TGTGCCAGCAGCTTAGTATGGGGGGAGGACGGCTACGAGCAGTACTTC
CASSLVWGEDGYEQYF
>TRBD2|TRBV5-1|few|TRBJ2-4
TGCGCCAGCAGCCAAGGACTAGCGGGAGGCCCCCCGTACTTC
CASSQGLAGGPPYF
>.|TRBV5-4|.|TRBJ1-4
TGTGCCAGCAGACCTGGCCCAGATGAAAAACTGTTTTTT
CASRPGPDEKLFF
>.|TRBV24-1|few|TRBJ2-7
TGTGCCACCAGTGGACGACGGGGGGCTAGCTCCTACGAGCAGTACTTC
CATSGRRGASSYEQYF
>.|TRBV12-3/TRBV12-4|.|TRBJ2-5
TGTGCCAGCAGTTTTTACAGAAGCCAAGAGACCCAGTACTTC
CASSFYRSQETQYF
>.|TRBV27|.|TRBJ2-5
TGTGCCAGCAGTCGCAACTTGGGAGAGACCCAGTACTTC
CASSRNLGETQYF
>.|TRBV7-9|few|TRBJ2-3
TGTGCCAGCAGCTTAGATTTTTGGCGGGCTGAAGATACGCAGTATTTT
CASSLDFWRAEDTQYF
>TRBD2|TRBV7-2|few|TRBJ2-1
TGTGCCAGCAGCTTAATCGGGACTAGCGGGATCTACAATGAGCAGTTCTTC
CASSLIGTSGIYNEQFF
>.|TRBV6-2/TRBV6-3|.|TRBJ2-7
TGTGCCAGCAGTTACAGTCGTAGCGGTGTCGTCCGCTACGAGCAGTACTTC
CASSYSRSGVVRYEQYF
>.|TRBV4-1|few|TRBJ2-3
TGCGCCAGCAGCCAAGTAGCGAGAATCGGGACAGATACGCAGTATTTT
CASSQVARIGTDTQYF
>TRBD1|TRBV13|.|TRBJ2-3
TGTGCCAGCAGCTCAGGGGGAATAAGCACAGATACGCAGTATTTT
CASSSGGISTDTQYF
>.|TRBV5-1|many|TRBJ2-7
TGCGCCAGCAGCTTGTTTGACGAGCAGTACTTC
CASSLFDEQYF
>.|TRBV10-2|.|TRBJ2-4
TGCGCCACCCAATTGGGTCGAGCCAAAAACATTCAGTACTTC
CATQLGRAKNIQYF
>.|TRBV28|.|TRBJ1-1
TGTGCCAGCAGTTTATACGGGGGAGGTCGAGTAGCTTTCTTT
CASSLYGGGRVAFF
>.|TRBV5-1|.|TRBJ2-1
TGCGCCAGCAGCTTGCCTACCCCCGCCCATTTCACCTACAATGAGCAGTTCTTC
CASSLPTPAHFTYNEQFF
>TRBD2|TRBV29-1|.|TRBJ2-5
TGCAGCGTTGCGCGGCTAGCGGGAGGACTCAGGGGCCAAGAGACCCAGTACTTC
CSVARLAGGLRGQETQYF
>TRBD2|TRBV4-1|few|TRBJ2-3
TGCGCCAGCAGCCCAGCCATGGGGGGGTCGACAGATACGCAGTATTTT
CASSPAMGGSTDTQYF
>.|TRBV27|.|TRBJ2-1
TGTGCCAGCAGTTTGTTGCTCATGGCAAATGAGCAGTTCTTC
CASSLLLMANEQFF
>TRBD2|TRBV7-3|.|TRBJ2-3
TGTGCCAGCAGCTTACTTAGCGGGCCGAGCACAGATACGCAGTATTTT
CASSLLSGPSTDTQYF
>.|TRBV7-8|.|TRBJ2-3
TGTGCCAGCAGCCGTCACACAGATACGCAGTATTTT
CASSRHTDTQYF